This passage covers 10 T cell receptor beta chains from one sample sequenced in a study of T cells in Graves' hyperthyroidism and ophthalmopathy. RNA transcripts provided the source from which TCR beta CDR3 regions were amplified. When the TCR CDR3 underwent first-round RT-PCR, the HTBI primer set was used. TCRdb called the multiplex PCR reads again in MiXCR, with one record for every CDR3 protein. The sample lists over 550,000 distinct CDR3 sequences, over 15% occurring once. Specimen: blood. The receptors were sampled from a woman aged 18-29 years with Graves' hyperthyroidism.

On this clonotype: The CDR3 end shows no conserved phenylalanine or tryptophan, and so a read error is likely. The chain uses TRBV6-6 and TRBJ1-3; D is ambiguous. There are 16 residues in the CDR3. CDR1 is MNHNY, CDR2 SVGAGI, per germline (reference sequence). V lost 0 bases, J lost 0 bases, and 9 bases lay in between. CDR3 coding DNA: TGTGCCAGCAGTTACTCAGAGCACCTCTCTGGAAACACCATATATCTT. The encoded protein is CASSYSEHLSGNTIYL.

V is TRBV12-3 or TRBV12-4 and J is TRBJ2-1, with a tentative D call TRBD2 (6 bases). CDR3 length: 11 amino acids. The V end lost 6 bases, the J end lost 14 bases, and 14 bases lay between the germline ends. This chain's CDR3 is CASRLAGYEFF. In DNA form, the CDR3 reads TGTGCCAGCAGACTGGCGGGATACGAGTTCTTC.

This clonotype occurred a few times. The V call is TRBV25-1, the J call TRBJ1-6; D unclear. The CDR3 length is 14 residues. V was cut by 3 bases and J by 7 bases, with 10 bases left in between. Germline V CDR1 and CDR2: MGHDK, SYGVNS. CDR3 nucleotide sequence: TGTGCCAGCAGTGAGACTGTCATAAATTCACCCCTCCACTTT. The encoded protein is CASSETVINSPLHF.

This clonotype appeared a few times. CDR3 region: CASSQVVRANTGELFF. The CDR3 DNA reads as TGTGCCAGCAGCCAAGTCGTCAGAGCGAACACCGGGGAGCTGTTTTTT. The gene calls are TRBV3-1 and TRBJ2-2; D uncertain. CDR1 and CDR2 (germline): LGHDT, YNNKEL (reference sequence). V lost 1 base, J lost 0 bases, and 9 bases lay in between. The CDR3 is 16 amino acids.

The CDR3 here is CATGRGSVTYNEQFF. CDR3 in DNA: TGTGCCACCGGTCGGGGGAGCGTCACGTACAATGAGCAGTTCTTC. V gene TRBV15 combines with J gene TRBJ2-1; tentatively, D is TRBD2 (6 bases). The V and J ends lost 8 bases and 4 bases respectively, with 18 bases between them. CDR3 length: 15 residues. Germline V lookup: CDR1 LNHNV, CDR2 YYDKDF (reference sequence).

This clonotype has ten or more counts. CDR3 in DNA: TGTGCCAGCAGTAAGCTACAGGGTTCCTACGAGCAGTACTTC. Its protein product is CASSKLQGSYEQYF. The chain carries TRBV6-1 and TRBJ2-7; possible D gene TRBD1, 6 bases. Germline V gene data show CDR1 as MNHNS and CDR2 as SASEGT. Trimming took off 5 bases at V and 1 base at J, with 12 bases between the two ends. The CDR3 is 14 residues long.

The gene calls are TRBV12-3 or TRBV12-4 and TRBJ2-7; 9 bases align to TRBD2. The CDR3 spans 18 residues. J gave up 1 base and V 3 bases, and 13 bases lay outside the gene matches. The CDR3 loop is CASSLGDRLAVLSYEQYF. The CDR3 DNA sequence: TGTGCCAGCAGTTTGGGCGATCGACTAGCGGTCCTATCCTACGAGCAGTACTTC.

This clonotype was recorded many times. This CDR3 is CASSRQGAEQYF. Here the CDR3 DNA reads TGTGCCAGCAGCCGTCAGGGGGCCGAGCAGTACTTC. The genes are TRBV3-1 and TRBJ2-7; TRBD1 aligns across 8 bases. This CDR3 spans 12 amino acids. The V segment lost 4 bases and the J segment 6 bases; nucleotides outside the gene matches: 2. Germline lookup yields CDR1 LGHDT and CDR2 YNNKEL (reference sequence).

The count of this clonotype is one. With a much larger clone just one base away, this may be a read error. The chain combines TRBV13 with TRBJ2-1, with D possibly being TRBD2 (6 bases). This CDR3 region has 15 residues. The ends were cut back, 4 bases at V and 10 bases at J, with 20 bases in the middle. Germline V gene sequence: CDR1 PRHDT, CDR2 FYEKMQ (reference sequence). DNA of the CDR3: TGTGCCAGCAGCTCCCGGGACTCCGCGGTTGGGGAGCAGTTCTTC. Amino acid sequence: CASSSRDSAVGEQFF.

This clonotype was seen a few times. V usage is TRBV9 and J usage is TRBJ2-1, with unresolved D. CDR3 length equals 12 residues. V lost 0 bases and J lost 9, with 7 bases in between. CDR1 and CDR2 from the germline V gene are SGDLS and YYNGEE. In DNA, the CDR3 is TGTGCCAGCAGCGTAGTGGGTGGTGAGCAGTTCTTC. The encoded protein is CASSVVGGEQFF.